This record covers a single T cell receptor (beta chain). No antigen is known for it. This CDR3 comprises 14 residues. Per germline, CDR1 MGHRA and CDR2 YSYEKL. The V end lost 5 bases, the J end lost 6 bases, and 16 bases lay between the germline ends. This sample is drawn from a study of T cell responses to AZD1222 COVID-19 vaccine. Whole-study results and caveats: Two AZD1222 doses significantly raised spike-specific TCR breadth and depth over controls. There were vaccine-associated CD4 TCRs across spike, dominant at 160-218 and 743-854.

Assay: immunoSEQ multiplex PCR; the TCRdb copy retains only in-frame clones and omits some. The sample gives about 160,000 clones, 94% of which show up once; roughly 5.5% is in the top ten. The source was peripheral blood, collected 28 days after the second AZD1222 dose. The rearrangement uses TRBV4-1 and TRBJ1-1; D is possibly TRBD1 (6 bases). The sequence derives from an adult who received the AZD1222 COVID-19 vaccine. CDR3 sequence: CASSMGGAGSEAFF. CDR3 in DNA: TGCGCCAGCAGCATGGGGGGCGCGGGGTCTGAAGCTTTCTTT.